The T cell receptor beta chain under discussion was sequenced for a study of patients and donors after allogeneic stem cell transplantation. TCRdb fed the RT-PCR reads into MiXCR, producing one record per CDR3 protein. In the table there are over 130,000 distinct CDR3 sequences, over 35% of which are singletons. In its sample, this clonotype was seen a few times. The sequenced sample consisted of blood, either unsorted or a sorted T cell fraction (not recorded which). The clonotype comes from a human donor who was either an allogeneic HSCT recipient or a stem cell or donor lymphocyte infusion donor (not recorded which). It is not recorded whose cells these are; they may come from a transplant donor.

The CDR3 DNA is TGTGCCAGCAGTCGCCCGGACAGGAACACTGAAGCTTTCTTT. This gives the protein CASSRPDRNTEAFF. The chain combines TRBV12-3 or TRBV12-4 with TRBJ1-1; TRBD1 might be the D (6 bases). V shed 5 bases and J shed 1 base, with 11 bases lying between them. The CDR3 sequence is 14 residues long.